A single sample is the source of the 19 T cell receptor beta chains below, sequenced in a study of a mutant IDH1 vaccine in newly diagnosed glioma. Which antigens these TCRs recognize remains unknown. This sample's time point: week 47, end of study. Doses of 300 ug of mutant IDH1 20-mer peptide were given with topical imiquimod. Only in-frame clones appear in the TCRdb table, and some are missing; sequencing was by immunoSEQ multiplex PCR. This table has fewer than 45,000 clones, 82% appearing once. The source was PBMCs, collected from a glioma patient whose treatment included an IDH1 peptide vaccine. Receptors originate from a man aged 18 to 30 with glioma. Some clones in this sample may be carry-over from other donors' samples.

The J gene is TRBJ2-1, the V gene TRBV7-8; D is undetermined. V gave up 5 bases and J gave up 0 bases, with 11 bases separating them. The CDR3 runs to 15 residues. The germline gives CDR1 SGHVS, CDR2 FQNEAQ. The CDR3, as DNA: TGTGCCAGCAGCCCCCGAATAAGCTCCTACAATGAGCAGTTCTTC. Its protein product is CASSPRISSYNEQFF.

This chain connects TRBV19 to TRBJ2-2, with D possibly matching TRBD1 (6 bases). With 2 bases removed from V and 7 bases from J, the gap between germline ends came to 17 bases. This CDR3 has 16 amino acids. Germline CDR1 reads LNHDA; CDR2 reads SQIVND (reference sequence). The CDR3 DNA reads TGTGCCAGTAGTATATTAGGGGGTAAGACAAGCGGGGAGCTGTTTTTT. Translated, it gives CASSILGGKTSGELFF.

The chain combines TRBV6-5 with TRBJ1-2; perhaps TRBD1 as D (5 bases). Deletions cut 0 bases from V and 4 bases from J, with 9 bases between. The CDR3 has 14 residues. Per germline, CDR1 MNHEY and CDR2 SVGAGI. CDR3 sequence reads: CASSYSRQSYGYTF. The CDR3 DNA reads TGTGCCAGCAGTTACTCGCGACAGAGCTATGGCTACACCTTC.

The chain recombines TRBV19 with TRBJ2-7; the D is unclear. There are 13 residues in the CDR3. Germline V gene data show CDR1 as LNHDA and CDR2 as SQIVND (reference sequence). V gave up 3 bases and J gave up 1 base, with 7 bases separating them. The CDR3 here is CASSIRQSYEQYF. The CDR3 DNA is TGTGCCAGTAGTATTAGACAATCCTACGAGCAGTACTTC.

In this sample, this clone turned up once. The CDR3 coding sequence is TGTGCCAGCAGTAACGGACAGTCGGAAGCTTTCTTT. The encoded protein is CASSNGQSEAFF. The chain uses TRBV6-6 and TRBJ1-1; D possibly corresponds to TRBD1 (6 bases). Trimming stripped 5 bases from V and 8 bases from J, with 12 bases between. Germline V gene data show CDR1 as MNHNY and CDR2 as SVGAGI (reference sequence). This CDR3 region has 12 residues.

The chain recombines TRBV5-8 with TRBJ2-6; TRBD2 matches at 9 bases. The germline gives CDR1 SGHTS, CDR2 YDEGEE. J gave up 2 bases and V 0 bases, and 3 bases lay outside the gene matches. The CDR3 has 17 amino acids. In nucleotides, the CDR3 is TGTGCCAGCAGCTTGGATAGCGGGAGACCTGGGGCCAACGTCCTGACTTTC. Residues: CASSLDSGRPGANVLTF.

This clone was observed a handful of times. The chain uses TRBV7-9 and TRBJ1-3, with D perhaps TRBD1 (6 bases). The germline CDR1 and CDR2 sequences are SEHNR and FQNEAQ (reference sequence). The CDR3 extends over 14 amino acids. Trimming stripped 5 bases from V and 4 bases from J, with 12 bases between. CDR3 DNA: TGTGCCAGCAGCGGGCGGACAGAAGGAAACACCATATATTTT. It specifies CASSGRTEGNTIYF.

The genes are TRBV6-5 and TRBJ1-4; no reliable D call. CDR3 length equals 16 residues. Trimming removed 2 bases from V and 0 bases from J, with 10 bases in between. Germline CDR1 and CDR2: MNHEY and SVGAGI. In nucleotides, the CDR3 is TGTGCCAGCAGTTACACGGGCAGTACAACTAATGAAAAACTGTTTTTT. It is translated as CASSYTGSTTNEKLFF.

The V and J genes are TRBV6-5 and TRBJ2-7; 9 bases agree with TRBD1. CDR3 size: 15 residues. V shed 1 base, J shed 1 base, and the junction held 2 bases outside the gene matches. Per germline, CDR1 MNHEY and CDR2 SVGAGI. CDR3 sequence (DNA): TGTGCCAGCAGTTACTTGGGACAGGGTTCCTACGAGCAGTACTTC. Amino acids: CASSYLGQGSYEQYF.

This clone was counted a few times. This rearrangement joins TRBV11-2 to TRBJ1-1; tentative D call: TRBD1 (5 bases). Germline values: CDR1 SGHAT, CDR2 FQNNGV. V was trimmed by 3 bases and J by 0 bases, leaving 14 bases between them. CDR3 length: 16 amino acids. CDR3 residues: CASSFFVQGMNTEAFF. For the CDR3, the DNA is TGTGCCAGCAGCTTTTTTGTCCAGGGAATGAACACTGAAGCTTTCTTT.

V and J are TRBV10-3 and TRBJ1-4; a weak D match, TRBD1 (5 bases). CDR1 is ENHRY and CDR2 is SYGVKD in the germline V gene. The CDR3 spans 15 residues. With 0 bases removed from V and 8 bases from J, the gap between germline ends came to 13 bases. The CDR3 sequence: CAISESGGGLEKLFF. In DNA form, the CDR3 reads TGTGCCATCAGTGAGTCGGGGGGAGGACTCGAAAAACTGTTTTTT.

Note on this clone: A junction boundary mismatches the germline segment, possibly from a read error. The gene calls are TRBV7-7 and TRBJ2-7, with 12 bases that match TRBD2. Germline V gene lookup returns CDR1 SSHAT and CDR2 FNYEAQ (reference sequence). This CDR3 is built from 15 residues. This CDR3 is CASSSGLAGWGEQYF. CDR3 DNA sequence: TGTGCTAGCAGCTCCGGACTAGCGGGATGGGGCGAGCAGTACTTC.

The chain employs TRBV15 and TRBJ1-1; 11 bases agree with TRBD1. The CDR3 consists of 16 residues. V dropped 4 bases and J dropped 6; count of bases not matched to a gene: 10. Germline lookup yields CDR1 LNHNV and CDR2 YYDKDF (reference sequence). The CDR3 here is CATSTGVGQGASEAFF. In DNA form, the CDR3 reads TGTGCCACCAGCACGGGGGTCGGACAGGGGGCATCTGAAGCTTTCTTT.

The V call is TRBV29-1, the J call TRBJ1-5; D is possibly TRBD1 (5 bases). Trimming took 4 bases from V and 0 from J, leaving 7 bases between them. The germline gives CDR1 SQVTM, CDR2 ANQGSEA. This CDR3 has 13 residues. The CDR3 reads CSVGGYSNQPQHF. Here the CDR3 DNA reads TGCAGCGTTGGGGGGTATAGCAATCAGCCCCAGCATTTT.

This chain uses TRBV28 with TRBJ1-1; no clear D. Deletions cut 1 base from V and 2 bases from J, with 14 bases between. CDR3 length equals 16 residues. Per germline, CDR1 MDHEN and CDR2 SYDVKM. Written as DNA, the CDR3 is TGTGCCAGCAGTTTATTATTCAGAACCCACAACACTGAAGCTTTCTTT. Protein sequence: CASSLLFRTHNTEAFF.

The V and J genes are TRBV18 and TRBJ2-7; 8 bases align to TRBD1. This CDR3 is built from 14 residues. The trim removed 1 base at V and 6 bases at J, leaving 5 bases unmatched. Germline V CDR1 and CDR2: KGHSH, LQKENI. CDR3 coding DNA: TGTGCCAGCTCACCACGGACAGGGTGGCGCGAGCAGTACTTC. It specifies CASSPRTGWREQYF.

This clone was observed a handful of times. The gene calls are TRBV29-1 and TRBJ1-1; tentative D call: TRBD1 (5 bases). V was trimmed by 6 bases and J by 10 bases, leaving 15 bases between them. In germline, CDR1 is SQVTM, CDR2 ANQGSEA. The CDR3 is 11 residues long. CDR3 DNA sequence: TGCAGCGTCCCAGGGTCCCCGGCAGCTTTCTTT. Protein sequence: CSVPGSPAAFF.

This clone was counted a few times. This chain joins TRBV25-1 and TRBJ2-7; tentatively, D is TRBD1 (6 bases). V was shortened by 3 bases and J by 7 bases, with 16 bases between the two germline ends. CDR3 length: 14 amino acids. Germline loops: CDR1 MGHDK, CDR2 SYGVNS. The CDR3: CASSDDYTGSEQYF. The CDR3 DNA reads TGTGCCAGCAGTGACGACTATACAGGGTCGGAGCAGTACTTC.

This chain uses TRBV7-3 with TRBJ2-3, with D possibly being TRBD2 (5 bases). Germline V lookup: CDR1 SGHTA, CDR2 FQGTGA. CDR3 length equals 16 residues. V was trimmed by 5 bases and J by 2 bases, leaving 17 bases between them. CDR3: CASSPGLTPYTDTQYF. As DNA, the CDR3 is TGTGCCAGCAGCCCAGGACTCACGCCCTACACAGATACGCAGTATTTT.